This is a list of T cell receptor beta chains from one sample in a study of metastatic and nonmetastatic thyroid tumors. TCRdb re-called the PCR reads via MiXCR. The sample has approximately 35,000 clones; under 14% are singletons. Sequencing was carried out using blood. These receptors came from a female donor with papillary thyroid cancer or a benign thyroid nodule (not recorded which). Some clones in this sample may be carry-over from other donors' samples. The CDR3 runs from the conserved cysteine through the conserved F or W. A D gene is named only where the DNA matches it firmly. Expanded clones are given a class, and other clones once, few, many or no size at all.

J gene,D gene,clone size,V gene,CDR3 length,CDR3 DNA,CDR3 protein
TRBJ2-2,TRBD2,many,TRBV15,18,TGTGCCACCAAGACTTCTAGGGGCGGGGGTGAAAAGACCGGGGAGCTGTTTTTT,CATKTSRGGGEKTGELFF
TRBJ2-7,TRBD1,medium-sized,TRBV6-1,12,TGTGCCAGCAGGGACAGGGGCTACGAGCAGTACTTC,CASRDRGYEQYF
TRBJ2-3,TRBD1,many,TRBV7-9,15,TGTGCCAGCAGCAATCCGGGACAGGGCACAGATACGCAGTATTTT,CASSNPGQGTDTQYF
TRBJ2-3,NA,many,TRBV28,13,TGTGCCAGCAGTCCTGCGGGGGCGTATACGCAGTATTTT,CASSPAGAYTQYF
TRBJ1-6,NA,few,TRBV28,16,TGTGCCAGCAGTTTATTTGGGGCGAAAGGTAATTCACCCCTCCACTTT,CASSLFGAKGNSPLHF
TRBJ1-2,TRBD1,NA,TRBV9,15,TGTGCCAGCAGCCCCTCGGGTTGCGTAGGGGGCGGCTACACCTTC,CASSPSGCVGGGYTF
TRBJ2-7,NA,many,TRBV7-2,14,TGTGCCAGCAGCTTACGGGTTGGACCCTACGAGCAGTACTTC,CASSLRVGPYEQYF
TRBJ2-7,NA,few,TRBV20-1,14,TGCAGTGCTGCCGGTGGGGGATCGGGTTACGAGCAGTACTTC,CSAAGGGSGYEQYF
TRBJ1-2,NA,few,TRBV27,13,TGTGCCAGCAGTTTACGGGGCAACTATGGCTACACCTTC,CASSLRGNYGYTF
TRBJ2-1,NA,few,TRBV6-1,15,TGTGCCAGCAGTCCAGGACGTAGCTCCTACAATGAGCAGTTCTTC,CASSPGRSSYNEQFF
TRBJ1-2,NA,NA,TRBV20-1,14,TGCAGTGCTATTCATCCGTGGGGGTATGGCGGCTACACCTTC,CSAIHPWGYGGYTF
TRBJ2-1,NA,many,TRBV5-6,12,TGTGCCAGCAGCTCGGGGGACAATGAGCAGTTCTTC,CASSSGDNEQFF
TRBJ2-3,NA,many,TRBV5-1,13,TGCGCCAGCAGCATATCTAGCACAGATACGCAGTATTTT,CASSISSTDTQYF
TRBJ1-1,NA,many,TRBV7-9,15,TGTGCCAGCAGCTCCTATCCGGAGGGGGGCACTGAAGCTTTCTTT,CASSSYPEGGTEAFF
TRBJ2-1,NA,many,TRBV7-2,11,TGTGCCAGCAGCTTTAGCAATGAGCAGTTCTTC,CASSFSNEQFF
TRBJ1-5,NA,many,TRBV4-3,15,TGCGCCAGCAGCCAAGGTCAGGAACCCTATCAGCCCCAGCATTTT,CASSQGQEPYQPQHF
TRBJ2-7,NA,many,TRBV7-2,13,TGTGCCAGCAGCCCCGGGACTTTCTACGAGCAGTACTTC,CASSPGTFYEQYF
TRBJ2-6,TRBD2,NA,TRBV28,15,TGTGCCAGCAGTTTAGCGGGAGGTAATACGTACGAGAAGCACTTC,CASSLAGGNTYEKHF
TRBJ2-1,TRBD2,many,TRBV12-3/TRBV12-4,15,TGTGCCAGCAGTTTTGTAGCGGGCTCCTACAATGAGCAGTTCTTC,CASSFVAGSYNEQFF
TRBJ1-6,NA,many,TRBV2,15,TGTGCCAGCAGTGCTGGCGCAGGGATCACTTCACCCCTCCACTTT,CASSAGAGITSPLHF
TRBJ2-7,TRBD1,many,TRBV7-9,14,TGTGCCAGCAGCTTAGGGACAGGGAGCTACGAGCAGTACTTC,CASSLGTGSYEQYF
TRBJ1-1,NA,many,TRBV28,14,TGTGCCAGCACCCCTACGGTGGGGAGGACTGAAGCTTTCTTT,CASTPTVGRTEAFF
TRBJ2-5,NA,NA,TRBV28,15,TGTGCCAGCACTAGCCAGGCAGGGAGGCTAGAGACCCAGTACTTC,CASTSQAGRLETQYF
TRBJ1-4,NA,many,TRBV2,12,TGTGCCAGCAGTGAAGCAGTGGGAAAACTGTTTTTT,CASSEAVGKLFF